The 18 T cell receptor beta chains given below trace back to one sample, sequenced in a study of blood T cell repertoires in COVID-19. TCRdb's table, derived via immunoSEQ multiplex PCR, lists solely in-frame clones and lacks some. The sample holds about 230,000 clones, 83% seen once. The sequenced sample was peripheral blood. These receptors came from a woman between 65 and 79 years old with active or convalescent COVID-19.

The rearrangement joins TRBV27 to TRBJ1-4; D gene ambiguous. V dropped 0 bases and J dropped 6 bases, with 14 bases sitting between them. The CDR3 loop spans 16 amino acids. Per the germline V gene, CDR1 is MNHEY and CDR2 is SMNVEV (reference sequence). The chain's CDR3 is CASSLSGLSRHEKLFF. The CDR3 nucleotides read TGTGCCAGCAGTTTATCAGGACTCTCAAGGCATGAAAAACTGTTTTTT.

In DNA, the CDR3 is TGTGCCAGCAGCCCGGACAGGGAACACACCATATATTTT. Translated, it gives CASSPDREHTIYF. This chain connects TRBV5-4 to TRBJ1-3; 8 bases map to TRBD1. The CDR3 covers 13 residues. Unmatched junction bases numbered 5, after V lost 4 bases and J lost 8 bases. CDR1 is SGHNT and CDR2 is YYREEE in the germline V gene (reference sequence).

J is TRBJ2-7 and V is TRBV5-1; D call uncertain. The CDR3 is made up of 16 amino acids. The V gene's germline CDR1 is SGHRS and CDR2 YFSETQ. Between the trimmed V and J ends, which lost 4 bases and 2 bases, there was a span of 19 bases. The CDR3 sequence: CASSPSGSRSAYEQYF. The CDR3 nucleotides are TGCGCCAGCAGCCCCAGTGGGTCCAGGTCCGCCTACGAGCAGTACTTC. Supplemented by reference TRBV5-1 and TRBJ2-7, the full variable domain reads KAGVTQTPRYLIKTRGQQVTLSCSPISGHRSVSWYQQTPGQGLQFLFEYFSETQRNKGNFPGRFSGRQFSNSRSEMNVSTLELGDSALYLCASSPSGSRSAYEQYFGPGTRLTVT.

V gene TRBV30 combines with J gene TRBJ2-1, with 11 positions matching TRBD1. Germline CDR1 GTSNPN, CDR2 SVGIG (reference sequence). J was trimmed by 12 bases and V by 4 bases; bases with no gene match: 20. CDR3 length: 17 amino acids. CDR3: CAWISRDRGDWSPRQFF. DNA of the CDR3: TGTGCCTGGATTAGCCGGGACAGGGGGGATTGGTCACCTAGGCAGTTCTTC.

This chain links TRBV30 with TRBJ1-1; D is undetermined. Germline lookup yields CDR1 GTSNPN and CDR2 SVGIG (reference sequence). V lost 3 bases and J lost 0, with 8 bases in between. This CDR3 contains 13 residues. The CDR3 bases are TGTGCCTGGAGCGCAGATATGAACACTGAAGCTTTCTTT. Translated, it gives CAWSADMNTEAFF.

CDR3 sequence reads: CSVSTGGNQPQHF. The DNA of the CDR3 is TGCAGCGTTAGCACAGGGGGCAATCAGCCCCAGCATTTT. This chain uses TRBV29-1 with TRBJ1-5, with 7 nucleotides matching TRBD1. Per the germline V gene, CDR1 is SQVTM and CDR2 is ANQGSEA. Unmatched junction bases numbered 3, after V lost 5 bases and J lost 2 bases. The CDR3 totals 13 residues.

The chain joins TRBV24-1 to TRBJ1-1; tentatively, D is TRBD1 (6 bases). With 3 bases removed from V and 11 bases from J, the gap between germline ends came to 12 bases. Germline CDR1 is KGHDR and CDR2 is SFDVKD. This CDR3 is 12 amino acids long. CDR3 residues: CATSDNRDKAFF. The CDR3 DNA reads as TGTGCCACCAGTGATAATCGGGACAAGGCTTTCTTT.

The chain carries TRBV30 and TRBJ2-1; 13 bases match TRBD2. J was trimmed by 12 bases and V by 1 base; bases with no gene match: 6. The CDR3 covers 14 residues. Germline CDR1 and CDR2: GTSNPN and SVGIG (reference sequence). This chain's CDR3 is CAWSGGLAGDRQFF. CDR3 bases: TGTGCCTGGAGTGGAGGACTAGCGGGGGATAGGCAGTTCTTC.

This clone was picked up one time. This sequence joins TRBV11-1 and TRBJ2-2; unclear D gene. Germline CDR1 and CDR2: SGHAT and FQDESV (reference sequence). This CDR3 is built from 14 residues. V lost 2 bases and J 9 bases, leaving 13 bases between the germline ends. For the CDR3, the DNA is TGTGCCAGCAGCTTATCGAATTCTGGCAGGGAGCTGTTTTTT. Residues: CASSLSNSGRELFF. Together with reference TRBV11-1 and TRBJ2-2, the CDR3 gives the full variable domain: EAEVAQSPRYKITEKSQAVAFWCDPISGHATLYWYRQILGQGPELLVQFQDESVVDDSQLPKDRFSAERLKGVDSTLKIQPAELGDSAMYLCASSLSNSGRELFFGEGSRLTVL.

This clone appeared a few times. The rearrangement joins TRBV5-4 to TRBJ2-3, with 8 bases fitting TRBD2. The CDR3 has 15 residues. The V gene end was trimmed by 0 bases and the J gene end by 5 bases; junction bases not matched to a gene: 5. The germline V gene encodes CDR1 SGHNT and CDR2 YYREEE (reference sequence). CDR3 region: CASSLGGGRRDTQYF. The CDR3 nucleotides read TGTGCCAGCAGCTTGGGCGGGGGGCGCAGAGATACGCAGTATTTT.

This clone is a singleton in its sample. The rearrangement joins TRBV5-1 to TRBJ2-7; TRBD1 aligns across 9 bases. V lost 7 bases, J lost 4 bases, and 12 bases stayed unmatched. CDR1 SGHRS and CDR2 YFSETQ come from the germline V gene. This CDR3 has 15 amino acids. CDR3 residues: CASAEAGTGSYEQYF. Written as DNA, the CDR3 is TGCGCCAGCGCTGAGGCTGGGACAGGGTCTTACGAGCAGTACTTC.

The chain joins TRBV19 to TRBJ2-2; weak D call: TRBD1 (5 bases). Deletions cut 10 bases from V and 4 bases from J, with 16 bases between. CDR3 length equals 14 residues. Looked up from germline, CDR1 is LNHDA and CDR2 is SQIVND (reference sequence). CDR3 nucleotides: TGTGCCAATCCCAGGGATCCGAGCACCGGGGAGCTGTTTTTT. Its protein is CANPRDPSTGELFF.

The V gene is TRBV18, the J gene TRBJ2-7; D might be TRBD1 (5 bases). This CDR3 is 14 amino acids long. The germline V gene has CDR1 KGHSH and CDR2 LQKENI. Between the trimmed V and J ends, which lost 0 bases and 5 bases, there was a span of 11 bases. CDR3 in amino acids: CASSPPPEGDEQYF. Here the CDR3 DNA reads TGTGCCAGCTCACCACCCCCCGAAGGGGACGAGCAGTACTTC.

CDR3 sequence reads: CASSKAKASGLPSGANVLTF. Here the CDR3 DNA reads TGTGCCAGCAGCAAAGCAAAGGCTAGCGGGCTTCCCTCTGGGGCCAACGTCCTGACTTTC. This chain links TRBV21-1 with TRBJ2-6; the table gives TRBD2 as D, unverified against the DNA. TRBV21-1 is described as a pseudogene. The CDR3 is made up of 20 amino acids.

This clone occurred once. This chain links TRBV2 with TRBJ1-2; D possibly corresponds to TRBD1 (5 bases). CDR3 length: 12 amino acids. Germline V gene sequence: CDR1 SNHLY, CDR2 FYNNEI. V lost 3 bases and J 9 bases, leaving 11 bases between the germline ends. The CDR3 DNA is TGTGCCAGCAGTGATTGGGGCGTAAGCTACACCTTC. Its protein is CASSDWGVSYTF.

J is TRBJ1-6 and V is TRBV30; the D is unclear. Trimming removed 0 bases from V and 6 bases from J, with 15 bases in between. This CDR3 is 16 amino acids long. The germline gives CDR1 GTSNPN, CDR2 SVGIG (reference sequence). CDR3 DNA sequence: TGTGCCTGGAGTGTGAGGAGGGCCCCCCCTAATTCACCCCTCCACTTT. Translation: CAWSVRRAPPNSPLHF.

The chain employs TRBV10-1 and TRBJ2-1, with 7 bases matching TRBD2. CDR1 WNHNN and CDR2 SYGVQD come from the germline V gene (reference sequence). CDR3 length: 15 residues. J was trimmed by 5 bases and V by 3 bases; bases with no gene match: 7. CDR3 amino acids: CASSDGASGHNEQFF. The CDR3, as DNA: TGCGCCAGCAGTGACGGCGCTAGCGGCCACAATGAGCAGTTCTTC.

In this sample, this clone turned up a few times. Here the CDR3 reads CASSSGDHNYGYTF. The CDR3 DNA follows: TGTGCCAGCTCTAGCGGGGATCATAACTATGGCTACACCTTC. The chain has TRBV6-6 and TRBJ1-2; unclear D gene. The CDR3 is 14 amino acids. V lost 8 bases and J 1 base, leaving 14 bases between the germline ends. Germline loops: CDR1 MNHNY, CDR2 SVGAGI (reference sequence).